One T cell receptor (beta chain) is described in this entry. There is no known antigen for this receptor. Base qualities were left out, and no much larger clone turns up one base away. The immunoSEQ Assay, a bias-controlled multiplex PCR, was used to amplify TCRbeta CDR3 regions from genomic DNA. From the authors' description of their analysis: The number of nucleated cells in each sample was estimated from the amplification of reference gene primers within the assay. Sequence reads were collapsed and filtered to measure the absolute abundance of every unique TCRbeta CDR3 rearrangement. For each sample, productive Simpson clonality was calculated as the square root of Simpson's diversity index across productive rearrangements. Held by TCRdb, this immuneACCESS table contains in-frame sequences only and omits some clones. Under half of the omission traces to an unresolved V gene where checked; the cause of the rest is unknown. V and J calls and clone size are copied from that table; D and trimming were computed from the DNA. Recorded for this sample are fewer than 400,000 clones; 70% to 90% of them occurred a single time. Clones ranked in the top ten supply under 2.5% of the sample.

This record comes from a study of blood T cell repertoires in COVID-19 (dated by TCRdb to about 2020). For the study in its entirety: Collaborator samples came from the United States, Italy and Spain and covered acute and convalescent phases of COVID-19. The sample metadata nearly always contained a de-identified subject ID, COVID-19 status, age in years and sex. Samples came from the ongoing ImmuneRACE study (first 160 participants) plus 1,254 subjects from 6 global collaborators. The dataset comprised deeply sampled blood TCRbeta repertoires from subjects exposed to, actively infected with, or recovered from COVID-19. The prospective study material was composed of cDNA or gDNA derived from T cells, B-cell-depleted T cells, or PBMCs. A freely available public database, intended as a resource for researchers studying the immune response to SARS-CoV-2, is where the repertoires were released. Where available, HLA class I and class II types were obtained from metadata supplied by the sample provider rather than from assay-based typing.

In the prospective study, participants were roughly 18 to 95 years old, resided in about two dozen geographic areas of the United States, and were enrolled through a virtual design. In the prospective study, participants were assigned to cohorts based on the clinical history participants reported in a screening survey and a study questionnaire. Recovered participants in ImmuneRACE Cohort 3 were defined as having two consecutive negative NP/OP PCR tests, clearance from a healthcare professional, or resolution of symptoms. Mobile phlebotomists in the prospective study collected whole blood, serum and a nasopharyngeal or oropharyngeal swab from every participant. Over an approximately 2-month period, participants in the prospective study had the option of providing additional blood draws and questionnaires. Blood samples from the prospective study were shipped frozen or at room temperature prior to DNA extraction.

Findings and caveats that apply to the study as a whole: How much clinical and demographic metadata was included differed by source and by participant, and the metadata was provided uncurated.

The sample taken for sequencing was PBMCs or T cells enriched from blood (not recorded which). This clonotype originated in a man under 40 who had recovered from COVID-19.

CDR3 protein: CASSRAGSYGYTF. The base sequence is TGTGCCAGCAGTAGAGCAGGATCCTATGGCTACACCTTC. The V and J genes are TRBV12-3 or TRBV12-4 and TRBJ1-2; the D segment cannot be called with confidence. V is cut by 5 bases and J by 4 bases, and the space between the germline ends is 11 bases. From cysteine to phenylalanine, the CDR3 is 13 amino acids long. The only DNA kept is the CDR3, 39 bases in frame from the first base.